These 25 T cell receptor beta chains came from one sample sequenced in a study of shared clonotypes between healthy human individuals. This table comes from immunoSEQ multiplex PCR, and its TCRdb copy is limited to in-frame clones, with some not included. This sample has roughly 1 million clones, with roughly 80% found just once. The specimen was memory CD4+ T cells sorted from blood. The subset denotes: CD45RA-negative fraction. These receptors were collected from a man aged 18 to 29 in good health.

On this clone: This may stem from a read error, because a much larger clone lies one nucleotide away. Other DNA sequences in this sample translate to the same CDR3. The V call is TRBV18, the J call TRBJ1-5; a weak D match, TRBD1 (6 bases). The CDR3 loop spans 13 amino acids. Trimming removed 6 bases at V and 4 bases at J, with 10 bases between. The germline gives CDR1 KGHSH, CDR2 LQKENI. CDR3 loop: CASSPDRNQPQHF. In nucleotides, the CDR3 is TGTGCCAGCTCCCCTGACAGGAATCAGCCCCAGCATTTT.

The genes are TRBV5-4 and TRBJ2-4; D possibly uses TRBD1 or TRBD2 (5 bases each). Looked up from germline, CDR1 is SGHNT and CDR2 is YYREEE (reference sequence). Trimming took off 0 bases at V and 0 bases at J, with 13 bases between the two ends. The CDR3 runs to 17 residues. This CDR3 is CASSLEGSGRAKNIQYF. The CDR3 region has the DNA TGTGCCAGCAGCTTGGAGGGGTCGGGACGAGCCAAAAACATTCAGTACTTC.

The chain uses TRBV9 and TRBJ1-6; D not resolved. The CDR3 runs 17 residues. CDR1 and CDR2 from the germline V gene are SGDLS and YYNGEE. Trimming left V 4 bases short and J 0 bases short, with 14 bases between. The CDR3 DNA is TGTGCCAGCAGCCCTGGCGGGGTCAGCTCCTATAATTCACCCCTCCACTTT. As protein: CASSPGGVSSYNSPLHF.

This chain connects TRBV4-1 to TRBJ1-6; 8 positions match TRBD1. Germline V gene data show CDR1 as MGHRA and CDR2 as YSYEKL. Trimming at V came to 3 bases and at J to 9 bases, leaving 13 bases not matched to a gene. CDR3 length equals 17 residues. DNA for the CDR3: TGCGCCAGCAGCCAGGAAGGCGGACAGGGTGGTAGTTCACCCCTCCACTTT. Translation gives CASSQEGGQGGSSPLHF.

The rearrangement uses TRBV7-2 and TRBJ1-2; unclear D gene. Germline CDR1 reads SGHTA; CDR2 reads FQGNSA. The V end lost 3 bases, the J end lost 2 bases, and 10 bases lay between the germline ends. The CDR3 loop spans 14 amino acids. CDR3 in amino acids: CASSFADGNYGYTF. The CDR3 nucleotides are TGTGCCAGCAGCTTCGCGGACGGGAACTATGGCTACACCTTC. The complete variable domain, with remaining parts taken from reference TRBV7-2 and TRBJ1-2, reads GAGVSQSPSNKVTEKGKDVELRCDPISGHTALYWYRQSLGQGLEFLIYFQGNSAPDKSGLPSDRFSAERTGGSVSTLTIQRTQQEDSAVYLCASSFADGNYGYTFGSGTRLTVV.

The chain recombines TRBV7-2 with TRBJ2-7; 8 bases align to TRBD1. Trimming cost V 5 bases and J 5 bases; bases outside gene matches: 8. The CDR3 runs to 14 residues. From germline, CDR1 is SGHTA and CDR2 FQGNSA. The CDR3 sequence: CASSPPPGQDEQYF. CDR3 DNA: TGTGCCAGCAGCCCTCCCCCGGGACAGGACGAGCAGTACTTC.

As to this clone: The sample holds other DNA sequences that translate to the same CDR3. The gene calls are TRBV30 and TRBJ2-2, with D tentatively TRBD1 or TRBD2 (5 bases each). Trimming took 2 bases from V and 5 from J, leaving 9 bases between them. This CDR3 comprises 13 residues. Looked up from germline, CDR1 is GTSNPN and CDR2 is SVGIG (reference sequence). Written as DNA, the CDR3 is TGTGCCTGGAGTACGGGACCAACCGGGGAGCTGTTTTTT. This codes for CAWSTGPTGELFF.

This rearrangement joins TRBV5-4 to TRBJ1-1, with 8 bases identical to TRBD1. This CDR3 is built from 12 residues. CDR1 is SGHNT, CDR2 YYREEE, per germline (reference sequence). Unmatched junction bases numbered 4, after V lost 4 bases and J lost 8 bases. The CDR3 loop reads CASSLGQGEAFF. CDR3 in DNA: TGTGCCAGCAGCCTAGGACAGGGAGAAGCTTTCTTT.

CDR3 sequence reads: CASSLNPTGGREKLFF. The CDR3 DNA is TGTGCCAGCAGTTTAAATCCGACAGGGGGTCGGGAAAAACTGTTTTTT. The V call is TRBV27, the J call TRBJ1-4; 9 bases line up with TRBD1. V shed 2 bases and J 8 bases; nucleotides not matched to a gene: 9. The germline gives CDR1 MNHEY, CDR2 SMNVEV (reference sequence). The CDR3 is made up of 16 amino acids.

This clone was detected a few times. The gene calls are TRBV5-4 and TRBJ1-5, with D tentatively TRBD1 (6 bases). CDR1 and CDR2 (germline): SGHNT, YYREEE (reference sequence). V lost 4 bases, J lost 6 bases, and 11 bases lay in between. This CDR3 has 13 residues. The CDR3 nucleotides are TGTGCCAGCAGCGGCGGAGGGGGTCAGCCCCAGCATTTT. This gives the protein CASSGGGGQPQHF.

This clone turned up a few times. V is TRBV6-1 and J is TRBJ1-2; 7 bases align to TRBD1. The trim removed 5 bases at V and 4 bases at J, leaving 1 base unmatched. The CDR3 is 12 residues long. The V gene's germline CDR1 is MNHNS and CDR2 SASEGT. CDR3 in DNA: TGTGCCAGCAGTACAGGGGCCTATGGCTACACCTTC. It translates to CASSTGAYGYTF.

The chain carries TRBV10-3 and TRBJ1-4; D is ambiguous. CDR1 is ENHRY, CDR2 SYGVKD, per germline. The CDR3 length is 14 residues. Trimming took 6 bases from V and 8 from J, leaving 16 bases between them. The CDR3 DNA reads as TGTGCCATCAGCCCGGGAGGGTCAGGCGAAAAACTGTTTTTT. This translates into CAISPGGSGEKLFF.

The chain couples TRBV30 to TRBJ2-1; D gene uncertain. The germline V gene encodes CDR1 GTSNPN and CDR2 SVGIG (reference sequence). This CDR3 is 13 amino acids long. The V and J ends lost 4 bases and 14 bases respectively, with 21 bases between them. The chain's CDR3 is CAWTYTSTRRKFF. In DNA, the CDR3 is TGTGCCTGGACCTACACCTCGACTCGTCGAAAGTTCTTC.

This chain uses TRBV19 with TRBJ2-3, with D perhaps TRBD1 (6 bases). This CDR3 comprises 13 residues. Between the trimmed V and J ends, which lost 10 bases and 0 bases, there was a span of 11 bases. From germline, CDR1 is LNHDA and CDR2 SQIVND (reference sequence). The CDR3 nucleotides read TGTGCCACTGGGACAAGTAGCACAGATACGCAGTATTTT. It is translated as CATGTSSTDTQYF. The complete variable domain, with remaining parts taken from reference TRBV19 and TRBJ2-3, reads DGGITQSPKYLFRKEGQNVTLSCEQNLNHDAMYWYRQDPGQGLRLIYYSQIVNDFQKGDIAEGYSVSREKKESFPLTVTSAQKNPTAFYLCATGTSSTDTQYFGPGTRLTVL.

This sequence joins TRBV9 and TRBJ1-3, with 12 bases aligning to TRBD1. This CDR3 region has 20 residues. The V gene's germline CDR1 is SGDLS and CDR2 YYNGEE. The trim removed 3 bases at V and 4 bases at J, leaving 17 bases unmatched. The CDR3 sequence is CASSGTGTGGAEVRGNTIYF. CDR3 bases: TGTGCCAGCAGCGGAACCGGGACAGGGGGCGCGGAGGTTAGGGGAAACACCATATATTTT.

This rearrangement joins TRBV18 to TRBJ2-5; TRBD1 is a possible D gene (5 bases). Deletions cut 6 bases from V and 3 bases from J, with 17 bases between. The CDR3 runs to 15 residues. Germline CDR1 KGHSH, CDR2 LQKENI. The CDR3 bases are TGTGCCAGCTCGCCCTCAAGGGCAGGGAAAGAGACCCAGTACTTC. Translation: CASSPSRAGKETQYF.

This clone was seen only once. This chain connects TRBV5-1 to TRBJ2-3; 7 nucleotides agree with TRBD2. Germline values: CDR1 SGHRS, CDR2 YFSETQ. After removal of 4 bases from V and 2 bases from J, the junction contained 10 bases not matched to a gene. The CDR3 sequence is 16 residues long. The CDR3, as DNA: TGCGCCAGCAGCCCGGGGGGACGGGGGTACACAGATACGCAGTATTTT. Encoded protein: CASSPGGRGYTDTQYF. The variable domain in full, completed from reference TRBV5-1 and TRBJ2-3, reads KAGVTQTPRYLIKTRGQQVTLSCSPISGHRSVSWYQQTPGQGLQFLFEYFSETQRNKGNFPGRFSGRQFSNSRSEMNVSTLELGDSALYLCASSPGGRGYTDTQYFGPGTRLTVL.

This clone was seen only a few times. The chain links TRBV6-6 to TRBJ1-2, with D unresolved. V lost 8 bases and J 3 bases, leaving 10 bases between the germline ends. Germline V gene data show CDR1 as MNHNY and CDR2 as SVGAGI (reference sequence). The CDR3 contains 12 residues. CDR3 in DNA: TGTGCCAGCTTTACCAGTGACTATGGCTACACCTTC. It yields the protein CASFTSDYGYTF.

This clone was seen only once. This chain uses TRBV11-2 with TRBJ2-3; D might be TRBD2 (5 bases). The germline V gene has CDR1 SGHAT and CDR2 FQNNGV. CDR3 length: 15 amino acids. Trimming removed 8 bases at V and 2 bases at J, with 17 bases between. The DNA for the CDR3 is TGTGCCAGCGCCTTGACCGGGATTCTCACAGATACGCAGTATTTT. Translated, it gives CASALTGILTDTQYF. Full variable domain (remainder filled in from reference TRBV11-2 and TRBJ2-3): EAGVAQSPRYKIIEKRQSVAFWCNPISGHATLYWYQQILGQGPKLLIQFQNNGVVDDSQLPKDRFSAERLKGVDSTLKIQPAKLEDSAVYLCASALTGILTDTQYFGPGTRLTVL.

The CDR3 DNA sequence: TGTGCCAGCAGCTCCGTTGACAGAAATCAGCCCCAGCATTTT. This sequence encodes CASSSVDRNQPQHF. The V call is TRBV7-6, the J call TRBJ1-5, with D possibly being TRBD1 (5 bases). Germline CDR1 SGHVS, CDR2 FNYEAQ. V was cut by 4 bases and J by 4 bases, with 11 bases left in between. This CDR3 contains 14 residues.

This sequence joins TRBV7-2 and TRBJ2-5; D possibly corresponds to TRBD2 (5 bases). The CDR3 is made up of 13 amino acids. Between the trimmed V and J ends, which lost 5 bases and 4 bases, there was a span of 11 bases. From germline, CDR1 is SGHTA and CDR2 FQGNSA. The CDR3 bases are TGTGCCAGCAGCCGGCGGGCAGGAGAGACCCAGTACTTC. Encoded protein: CASSRRAGETQYF. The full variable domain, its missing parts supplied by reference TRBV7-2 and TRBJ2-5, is GAGVSQSPSNKVTEKGKDVELRCDPISGHTALYWYRQSLGQGLEFLIYFQGNSAPDKSGLPSDRFSAERTGGSVSTLTIQRTQQEDSAVYLCASSRRAGETQYFGPGTRLLVL.

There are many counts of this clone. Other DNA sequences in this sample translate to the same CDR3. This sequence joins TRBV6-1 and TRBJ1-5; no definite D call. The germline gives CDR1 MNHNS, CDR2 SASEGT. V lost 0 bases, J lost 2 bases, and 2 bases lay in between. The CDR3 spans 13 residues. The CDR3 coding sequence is TGTGCCAGCAGTGAAGCTGGCAATCAGCCCCAGCATTTT. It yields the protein CASSEAGNQPQHF.

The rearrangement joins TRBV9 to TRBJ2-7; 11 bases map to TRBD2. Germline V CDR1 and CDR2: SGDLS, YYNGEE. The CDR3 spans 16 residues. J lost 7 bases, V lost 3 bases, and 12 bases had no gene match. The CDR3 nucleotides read TGTGCCAGCAGCGCCCACCCGACTAGCGGGACCGGGGAGCAGTACTTC. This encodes CASSAHPTSGTGEQYF.

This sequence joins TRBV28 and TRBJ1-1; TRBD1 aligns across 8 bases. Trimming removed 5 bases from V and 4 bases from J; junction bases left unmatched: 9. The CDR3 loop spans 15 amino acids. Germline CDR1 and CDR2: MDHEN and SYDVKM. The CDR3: CASSGGQGKVTEAFF. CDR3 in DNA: TGTGCCAGCAGTGGAGGACAGGGTAAGGTCACTGAAGCTTTCTTT.

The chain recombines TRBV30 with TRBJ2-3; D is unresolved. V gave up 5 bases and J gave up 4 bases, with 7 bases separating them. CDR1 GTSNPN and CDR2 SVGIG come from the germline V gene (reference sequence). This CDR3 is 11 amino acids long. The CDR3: CAWDGSDTQYF. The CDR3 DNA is TGTGCCTGGGACGGTTCAGATACGCAGTATTTT.